This TCR beta chain was found in a study of T cell repertoires in cytomegalovirus infection. V shed 6 bases and J shed 9 bases, with 18 bases lying between them. The CDR3 runs 14 residues. Germline-derived CDR1 and CDR2 are SNHLY and FYNNEI. TCRdb reprocessed the reads with MiXCR, giving one entry per CDR3 protein. This sample yields about 400,000 distinct CDR3 sequences, of which over 15% are seen a single time; 8.5% to 10% belongs to the top ten. The genes are TRBV2 and TRBJ2-1, with D perhaps assigned TRBD1 or TRBD2 (6 bases each). Sequencing was carried out using PBMCs. The clonotype originates from a human donor in good health (CMV status not recorded). Some clones in this sample may be carry-over from other donors' samples. DNA for the CDR3: TGTGCCAGCAGAGGTAGCAGGGGAGGAATTGAGCAGTTCTTC. This translates into CASRGSRGGIEQFF.